The source of this TCR beta chain is a study of metastatic and nonmetastatic thyroid tumors. Looking at the study overall: Comparison of repertoires was carried out across blood and tumor or nodule tissue from malignant and benign thyroid patients.

Original handling: In papillary thyroid cancer, a distant-metastasis classifier was built using CDR3 differences across clinicopathological groups. TCRdb re-called the PCR reads with MiXCR. Clone size and V and J calls follow TCRdb, not the original study. The table lists 20,000 to 25,000 clones, around 16% of them singletons. No treatment had been given to any patient before thyroid surgery. This clone was found many times. Its antigen is unidentified. Germline assignment: CDR1 GTSNPN and CDR2 SVGIG (reference sequence). The CDR3 contains 13 residues. J was trimmed by 3 bases and V by 3 bases; bases with no gene match: 2. Notes on the study in general: Across blood and tumor, TCR beta diversity in malignant thyroid tumors was reportedly significantly higher than in benign nodules.

The rearrangement joins TRBV30 to TRBJ1-5, with TRBD1 matching over 7 bases. Sequenced sample: blood. This TCR came from a female donor with papillary thyroid cancer or a benign thyroid nodule (not recorded which). Some clones in this sample may be carry-over from other donors' samples. CDR3 DNA: TGTGCCTGGAGCGACAGGGACAATCAGCCCCAGCATTTT. It translates to CAWSDRDNQPQHF.